This record concerns one T cell receptor (beta chain) sequence. The junction departs from germline at one end; a sequencing error may be responsible. This entry belongs to a study of blood T cell repertoires in COVID-19. For the study at large: PBMCs, B-cell-depleted T cells, or T cells provided the cDNA or gDNA that made up the material.

CDR1 and CDR2 from the germline V gene are SSHAT and FNYEAQ (reference sequence). The CDR3 extends over 16 amino acids. The protocol was immunoSEQ multiplex PCR, while the TCRdb copy is restricted to in-frame clones and leaves out a portion. The repertoire holds roughly 180,000 clones, with about 85% as singletons. This rearrangement joins TRBV7-7 to TRBJ2-2; D possibly corresponds to TRBD1 (6 bases). Material: peripheral blood. The source is a man in his 60s who had recovered from COVID-19. The CDR3 here is CASSLAAGAYTGELFF. CDR3 bases: TGTGCTAGCAGCTTAGCCGCAGGGGCGTACACCGGGGAGCTGTTTTTT.